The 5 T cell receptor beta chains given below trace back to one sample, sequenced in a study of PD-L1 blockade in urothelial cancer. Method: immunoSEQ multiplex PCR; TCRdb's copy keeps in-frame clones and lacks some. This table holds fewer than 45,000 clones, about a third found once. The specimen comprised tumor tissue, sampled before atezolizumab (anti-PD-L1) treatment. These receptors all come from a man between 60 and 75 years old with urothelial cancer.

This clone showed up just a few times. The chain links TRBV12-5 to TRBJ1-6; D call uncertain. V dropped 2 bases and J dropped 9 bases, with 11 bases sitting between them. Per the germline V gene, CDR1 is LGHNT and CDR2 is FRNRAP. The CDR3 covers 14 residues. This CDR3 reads CASGLFFPPSPLHF. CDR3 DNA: TGTGCTAGTGGTTTGTTTTTTCCTCCTTCACCCCTCCACTTT. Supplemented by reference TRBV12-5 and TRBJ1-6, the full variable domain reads DARVTQTPRHKVTEMGQEVTMRCQPILGHNTVFWYRQTMMQGLELLAYFRNRAPLDDSGMPKDRFSAEMPDATLATLKIQPSEPRDSAVYFCASGLFFPPSPLHFGNGTRLTVT.

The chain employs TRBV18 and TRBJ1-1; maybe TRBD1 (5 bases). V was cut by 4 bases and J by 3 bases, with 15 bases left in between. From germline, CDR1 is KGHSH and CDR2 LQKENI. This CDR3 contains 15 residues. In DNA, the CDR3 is TGTGCCAGCTCACAGGTCCGGGGAGGGGACACTGAAGCTTTCTTT. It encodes CASSQVRGGDTEAFF.

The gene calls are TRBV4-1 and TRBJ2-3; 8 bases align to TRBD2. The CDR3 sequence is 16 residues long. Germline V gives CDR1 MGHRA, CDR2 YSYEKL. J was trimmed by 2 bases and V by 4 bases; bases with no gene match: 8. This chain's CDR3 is CASSPLALAVTDTQYF. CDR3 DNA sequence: TGCGCCAGCAGCCCCCTGGCACTAGCGGTCACAGATACGCAGTATTTT.

CDR3 loop: CASSRGGFTGELFF. CDR3 nucleotide sequence: TGCGCCAGCAGCCGGGGGGGATTCACCGGGGAGCTGTTTTTT. V gene TRBV5-1 combines with J gene TRBJ2-2; 8 nucleotides match TRBD2. The length of the CDR3 is 14 residues. V dropped 4 bases and J dropped 4; count of bases not matched to a gene: 3. Germline lookup yields CDR1 SGHRS and CDR2 YFSETQ.

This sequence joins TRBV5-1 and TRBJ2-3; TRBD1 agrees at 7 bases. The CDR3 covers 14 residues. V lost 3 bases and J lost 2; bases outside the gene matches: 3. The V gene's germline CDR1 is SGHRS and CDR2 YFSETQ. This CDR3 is CASSSGQITDTQYF. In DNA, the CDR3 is TGCGCCAGCAGCTCGGGACAGATCACAGATACGCAGTATTTT.